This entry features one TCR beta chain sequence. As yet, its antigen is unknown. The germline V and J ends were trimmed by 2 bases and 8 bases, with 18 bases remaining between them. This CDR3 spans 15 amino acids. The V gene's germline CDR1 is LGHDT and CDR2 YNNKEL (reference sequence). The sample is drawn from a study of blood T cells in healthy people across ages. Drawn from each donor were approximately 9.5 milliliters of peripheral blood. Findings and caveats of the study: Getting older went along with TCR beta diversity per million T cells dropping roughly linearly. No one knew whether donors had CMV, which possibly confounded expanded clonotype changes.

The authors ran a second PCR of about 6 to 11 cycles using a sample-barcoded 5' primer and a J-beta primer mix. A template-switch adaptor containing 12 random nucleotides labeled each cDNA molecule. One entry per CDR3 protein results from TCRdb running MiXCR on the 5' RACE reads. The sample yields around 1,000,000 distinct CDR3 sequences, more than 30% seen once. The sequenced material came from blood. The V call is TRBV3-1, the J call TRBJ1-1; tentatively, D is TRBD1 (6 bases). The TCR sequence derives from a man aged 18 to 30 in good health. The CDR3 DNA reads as TGTGCCAGCAGCCAATTTACCGCGGCAGGGGAGGAAGCTTTCTTT. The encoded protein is CASSQFTAAGEEAFF.